Presented here are 13 T cell receptor beta chains from one specimen sequenced in a study of T-cell memory formation after mild COVID-19. TCRdb redid the calling of the 5' RACE reads with MiXCR, one entry per CDR3 protein. The sample records around 300,000 distinct CDR3 sequences, roughly a fifth being singletons. The sequenced sample was PBMCs or a T cell subset sorted from them (not recorded which). The receptors here all came from a man in his late teens or twenties who had mild COVID-19 (a few samples of this study predate the infection). Cell type and time point are not known.

V and J are TRBV7-9 and TRBJ1-1, with no clear D. CDR3 length equals 14 residues. V lost 2 bases and J lost 2, with 9 bases in between. Germline V CDR1 and CDR2: SEHNR, FQNEAQ (reference sequence). CDR3 sequence: CASSLSNSNTEAFF. DNA for the CDR3: TGTGCCAGCAGCTTATCAAACAGCAACACTGAAGCTTTCTTT.

The chain joins TRBV5-1 to TRBJ2-3; D is ambiguous. This CDR3 has 13 amino acids. Germline CDR1 is SGHRS and CDR2 is YFSETQ. Trimming took 4 bases from V and 0 from J, leaving 6 bases between them. The CDR3 spells CASSGQSTDTQYF. CDR3 sequence (DNA): TGCGCCAGCAGCGGGCAGAGCACAGATACGCAGTATTTT.

V and J are TRBV6-5 and TRBJ1-1; weak D call: TRBD1 (5 bases). The V and J ends lost 0 bases and 0 bases respectively, with 14 bases between them. CDR1 is MNHEY, CDR2 SVGAGI, per germline. This CDR3 contains 17 residues. Here the CDR3 reads CASSYSMQGHVNTEAFF. In nucleotides, the CDR3 is TGTGCCAGCAGTTACTCGATGCAGGGCCACGTGAACACTGAAGCTTTCTTT.

DNA for the CDR3: TGTGCCAGCAGCTCCCGCGGAGCGGGGGGACTGTACAATGAGCAGTTCTTC. Translating it yields CASSSRGAGGLYNEQFF. The rearrangement links TRBV7-9 to TRBJ2-1, with 9 bases aligning to TRBD2. The CDR3 has 17 amino acids. The germline V gene encodes CDR1 SEHNR and CDR2 FQNEAQ (reference sequence). The J segment lost 4 bases and the V segment lost 4 bases, leaving 11 bases of the junction unmatched.

The chain recombines TRBV29-1 with TRBJ1-5, with D tentatively TRBD1 (5 bases). The CDR3 spans 14 residues. Germline V CDR1 and CDR2: SQVTM, ANQGSEA. V lost 6 bases and J lost 1, with 13 bases in between. CDR3 in amino acids: CSVAGGASNQPQHF. CDR3 bases: TGCAGCGTGGCAGGAGGGGCGAGCAATCAGCCCCAGCATTTT.

The chain has TRBV5-1 and TRBJ2-3; 12 bases are a match to TRBD2. Germline loops: CDR1 SGHRS, CDR2 YFSETQ. V shed 9 bases, J shed 6 bases, and the junction held 8 bases outside the gene matches. The CDR3 extends over 14 amino acids. CDR3 DNA: TGCGCCACCGGACTAGCGGGGCCTGGGGATACGCAGTATTTT. Its protein product is CATGLAGPGDTQYF.

The V gene is TRBV6-1, the J gene TRBJ1-5, with TRBD1 matching over 10 bases. The CDR3 consists of 14 residues. The trim removed 4 bases at V and 8 bases at J, leaving 5 bases unmatched. Germline V CDR1 and CDR2: MNHNS, SASEGT. The CDR3 nucleotides are TGTGCCAGCAGTGTGACAGGGGGCGAAAAGCCCCAGCATTTT. Translated: CASSVTGGEKPQHF.

The sample holds many counts of this clonotype. The V and J genes are TRBV5-1 and TRBJ2-3; 8 bases map to TRBD2. There are 15 residues in the CDR3. J lost 3 bases, V lost 1 base, and 4 bases had no gene match. Germline V gene sequence: CDR1 SGHRS, CDR2 YFSETQ. The chain's CDR3 is CASSLSGGGTDTQYF. CDR3 in DNA: TGCGCCAGCAGCTTGTCCGGGGGGGGGACAGATACGCAGTATTTT.

This clonotype was counted only a few times. The V and J genes are TRBV9 and TRBJ2-2; D is ambiguous. V was pared by 4 bases and J by 0 bases, with 10 bases between. From germline, CDR1 is SGDLS and CDR2 YYNGEE. The length of the CDR3 is 15 residues. CDR3: CASSPRGPNTGELFF. The CDR3 DNA reads as TGTGCCAGCAGCCCCCGCGGACCGAACACCGGGGAGCTGTTTTTT.

This clonotype was observed many times. The rearrangement joins TRBV14 to TRBJ1-6, with a weak D call TRBD1 (6 bases). The CDR3 is 15 residues long. Per the germline V gene, CDR1 is SGHDN and CDR2 is FVKESK. V gave up 0 bases and J gave up 11 bases, with 14 bases separating them. The CDR3 DNA follows: TGTGCCAGCAGCCAAGAGGGGGCTCTCGGTACACCCCTCCACTTT. Amino acids: CASSQEGALGTPLHF.

This clonotype was seen a few times. V usage is TRBV19 and J usage is TRBJ2-5, with a weak D call TRBD2 (6 bases). The CDR3 is made up of 15 amino acids. The V gene's germline CDR1 is LNHDA and CDR2 SQIVND (reference sequence). Trimming left V 3 bases short and J 2 bases short, with 13 bases between. CDR3 DNA: TGTGCCAGTAGTATTGGAGGTGGGGGGCAAGAGACCCAGTACTTC. It is translated as CASSIGGGGQETQYF. Full variable domain (missing parts from reference TRBV19 and TRBJ2-5): DGGITQSPKYLFRKEGQNVTLSCEQNLNHDAMYWYRQDPGQGLRLIYYSQIVNDFQKGDIAEGYSVSREKKESFPLTVTSAQKNPTAFYLCASSIGGGGQETQYFGPGTRLLVL.

This chain links TRBV7-9 with TRBJ1-2; TRBD1 matches 7 bases. Trimming removed 5 bases from V and 7 bases from J; junction bases left unmatched: 4. In germline, CDR1 is SEHNR, CDR2 FQNEAQ (reference sequence). The CDR3 spans 12 residues. The CDR3 here is CASSPRGIGYTF. The CDR3 DNA follows: TGTGCCAGCAGCCCCAGGGGGATTGGCTACACCTTC.

This clonotype was detected only a few times. The chain joins TRBV3-1 to TRBJ2-1; possible D gene TRBD2, 5 bases. The V end lost 4 bases, the J end lost 12 bases, and 16 bases lay between the germline ends. CDR1 is LGHDT and CDR2 is YNNKEL in the germline V gene (reference sequence). This CDR3 comprises 13 residues. The CDR3 loop is CASSPSHTRGQFF. Here the CDR3 DNA reads TGTGCCAGCAGCCCGAGCCATACTCGGGGGCAGTTCTTC.